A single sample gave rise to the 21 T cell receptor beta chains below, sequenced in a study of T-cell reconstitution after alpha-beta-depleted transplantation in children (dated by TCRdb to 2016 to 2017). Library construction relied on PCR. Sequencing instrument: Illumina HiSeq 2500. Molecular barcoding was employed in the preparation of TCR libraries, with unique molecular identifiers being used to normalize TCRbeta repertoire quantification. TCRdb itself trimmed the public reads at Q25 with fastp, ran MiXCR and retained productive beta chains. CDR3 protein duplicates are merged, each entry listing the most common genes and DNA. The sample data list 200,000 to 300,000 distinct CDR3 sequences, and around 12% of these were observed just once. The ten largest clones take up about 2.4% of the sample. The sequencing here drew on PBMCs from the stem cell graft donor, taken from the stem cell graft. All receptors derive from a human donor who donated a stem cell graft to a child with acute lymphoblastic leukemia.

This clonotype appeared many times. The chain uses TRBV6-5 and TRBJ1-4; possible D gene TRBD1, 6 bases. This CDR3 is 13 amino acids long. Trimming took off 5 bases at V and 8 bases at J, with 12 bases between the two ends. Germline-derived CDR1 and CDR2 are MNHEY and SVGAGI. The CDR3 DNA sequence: TGTGCCAGCAGTATTACAGGGAGGGAAAAACTGTTTTTT. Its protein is CASSITGREKLFF.

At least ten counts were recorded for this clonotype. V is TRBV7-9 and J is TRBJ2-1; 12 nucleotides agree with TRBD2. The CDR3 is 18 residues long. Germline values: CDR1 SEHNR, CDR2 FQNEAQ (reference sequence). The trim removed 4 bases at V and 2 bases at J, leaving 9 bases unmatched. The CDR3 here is CASSSLQTSGGTYNEQFF. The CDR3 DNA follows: TGTGCCAGCAGCTCGCTCCAGACTAGCGGGGGTACCTACAATGAGCAGTTCTTC.

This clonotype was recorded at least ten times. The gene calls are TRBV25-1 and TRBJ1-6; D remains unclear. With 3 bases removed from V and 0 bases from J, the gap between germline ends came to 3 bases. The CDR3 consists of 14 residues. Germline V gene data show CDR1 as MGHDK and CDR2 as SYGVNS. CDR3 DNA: TGTGCCAGCAGTGAGAGCTCCTATAATTCACCCCTCCACTTT. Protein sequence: CASSESSYNSPLHF.

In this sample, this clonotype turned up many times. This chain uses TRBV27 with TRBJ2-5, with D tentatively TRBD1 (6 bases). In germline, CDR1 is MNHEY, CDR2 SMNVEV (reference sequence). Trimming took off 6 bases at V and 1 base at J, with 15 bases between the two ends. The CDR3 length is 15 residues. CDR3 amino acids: CASRLRTDFQETQYF. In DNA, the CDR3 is TGTGCCAGCAGACTACGGACAGACTTCCAAGAGACCCAGTACTTC.

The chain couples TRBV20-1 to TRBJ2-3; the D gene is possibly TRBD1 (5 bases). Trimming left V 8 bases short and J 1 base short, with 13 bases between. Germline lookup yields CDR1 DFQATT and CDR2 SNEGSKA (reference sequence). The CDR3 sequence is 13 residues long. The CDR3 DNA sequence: TGCAGTAAGACAGATTGGGGCACAGATACGCAGTATTTT. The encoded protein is CSKTDWGTDTQYF.

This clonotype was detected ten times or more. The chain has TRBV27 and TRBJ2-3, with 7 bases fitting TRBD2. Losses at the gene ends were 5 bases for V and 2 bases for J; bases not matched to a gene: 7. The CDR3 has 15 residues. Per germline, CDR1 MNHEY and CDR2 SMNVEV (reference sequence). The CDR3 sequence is CASSNGGSSTDTQYF. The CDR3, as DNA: TGTGCCAGCAGTAACGGGGGGTCCTCCACAGATACGCAGTATTTT.

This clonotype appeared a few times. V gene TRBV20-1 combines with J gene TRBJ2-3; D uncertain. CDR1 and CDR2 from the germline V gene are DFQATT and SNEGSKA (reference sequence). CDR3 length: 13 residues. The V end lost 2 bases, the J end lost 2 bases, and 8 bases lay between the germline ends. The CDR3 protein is CSARRRATDTQYF. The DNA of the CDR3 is TGCAGTGCTAGAAGGAGAGCCACAGATACGCAGTATTTT.

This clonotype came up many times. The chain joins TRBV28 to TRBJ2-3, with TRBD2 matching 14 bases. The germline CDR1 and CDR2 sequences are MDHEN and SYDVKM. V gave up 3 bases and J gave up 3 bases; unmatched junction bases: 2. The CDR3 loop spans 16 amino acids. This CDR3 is CASSFRTSGGTDTQYF. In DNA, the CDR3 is TGTGCCAGCAGTTTCCGGACTAGCGGGGGGACAGATACGCAGTATTTT.

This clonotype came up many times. Here the CDR3 reads CASSEYRDSEKLFF. CDR3 DNA: TGTGCCAGCAGTGAATATCGGGACTCGGAGAAACTGTTTTTT. This chain connects TRBV25-1 to TRBJ1-4; D is possibly TRBD1 (5 bases). Trimming took 0 bases from V and 11 from J, leaving 13 bases between them. Germline V CDR1 and CDR2: MGHDK, SYGVNS. The CDR3 consists of 14 residues.

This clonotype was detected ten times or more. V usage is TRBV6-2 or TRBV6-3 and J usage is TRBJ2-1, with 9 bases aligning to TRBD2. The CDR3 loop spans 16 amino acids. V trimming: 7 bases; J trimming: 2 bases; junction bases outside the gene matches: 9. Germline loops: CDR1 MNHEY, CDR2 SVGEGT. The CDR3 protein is CASTREIAGAYNEQFF. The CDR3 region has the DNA TGTGCCAGCACCAGGGAGATAGCGGGAGCCTACAATGAGCAGTTCTTC.

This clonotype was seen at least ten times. The CDR3 DNA follows: TGTGCCATCAGTGTAGGACGGAACACTGAAGCTTTCTTT. It encodes CAISVGRNTEAFF. The gene calls are TRBV10-3 and TRBJ1-1; D not resolved. In germline, CDR1 is ENHRY, CDR2 SYGVKD. The CDR3 has 13 residues. V gave up 4 bases and J gave up 1 base, with 7 bases separating them.

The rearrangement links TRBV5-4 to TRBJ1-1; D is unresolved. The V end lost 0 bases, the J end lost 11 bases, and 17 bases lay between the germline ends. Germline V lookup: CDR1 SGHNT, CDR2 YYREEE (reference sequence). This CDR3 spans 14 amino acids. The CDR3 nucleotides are TGTGCCAGCAGCTTGGAGGCTGAACAACGAGGGGCTTTCTTT. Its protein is CASSLEAEQRGAFF.

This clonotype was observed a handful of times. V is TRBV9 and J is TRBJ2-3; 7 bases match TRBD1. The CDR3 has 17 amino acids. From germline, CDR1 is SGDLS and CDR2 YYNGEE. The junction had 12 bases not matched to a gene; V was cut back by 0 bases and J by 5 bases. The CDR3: CASSVEGLGGGRDTQYF. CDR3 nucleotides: TGTGCCAGCAGCGTAGAAGGGTTAGGGGGCGGAAGAGATACGCAGTATTTT.

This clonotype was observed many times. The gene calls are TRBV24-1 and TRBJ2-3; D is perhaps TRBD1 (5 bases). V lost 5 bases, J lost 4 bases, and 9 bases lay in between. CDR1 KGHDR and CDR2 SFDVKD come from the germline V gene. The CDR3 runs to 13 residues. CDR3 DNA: TGTGCCACCAGTGCAGGGTTTCCAGATACGCAGTATTTT. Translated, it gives CATSAGFPDTQYF.

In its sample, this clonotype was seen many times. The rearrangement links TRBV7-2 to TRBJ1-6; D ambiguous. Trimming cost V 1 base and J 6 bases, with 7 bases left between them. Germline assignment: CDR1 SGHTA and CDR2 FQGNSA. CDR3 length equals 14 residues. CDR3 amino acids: CASSLERTNSPLHF. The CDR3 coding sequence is TGTGCCAGCAGCTTAGAACGGACTAATTCACCCCTCCACTTT.

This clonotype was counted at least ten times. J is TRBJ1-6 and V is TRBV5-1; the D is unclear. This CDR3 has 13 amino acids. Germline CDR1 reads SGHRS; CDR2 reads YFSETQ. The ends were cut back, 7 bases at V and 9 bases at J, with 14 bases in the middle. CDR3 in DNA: TGCGCCAGCCGCACGGGATTTGCTTCACCCCTCCACTTT. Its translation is CASRTGFASPLHF. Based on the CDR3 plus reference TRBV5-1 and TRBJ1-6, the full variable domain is KAGVTQTPRYLIKTRGQQVTLSCSPISGHRSVSWYQQTPGQGLQFLFEYFSETQRNKGNFPGRFSGRQFSNSRSEMNVSTLELGDSALYLCASRTGFASPLHFGNGTRLTVT.

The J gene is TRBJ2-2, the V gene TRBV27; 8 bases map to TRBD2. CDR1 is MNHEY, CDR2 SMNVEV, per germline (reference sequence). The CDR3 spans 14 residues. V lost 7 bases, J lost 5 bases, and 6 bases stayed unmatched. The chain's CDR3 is CASKDSGITGELFF. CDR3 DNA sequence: TGTGCCAGCAAAGATAGCGGGATTACCGGGGAGCTGTTTTTT.

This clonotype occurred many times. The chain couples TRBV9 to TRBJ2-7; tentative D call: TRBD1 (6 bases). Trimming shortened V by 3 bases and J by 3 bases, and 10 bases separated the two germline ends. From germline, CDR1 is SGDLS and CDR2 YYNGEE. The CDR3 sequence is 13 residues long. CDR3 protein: CASSAARGYEQYF. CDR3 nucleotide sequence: TGTGCCAGCAGCGCTGCCAGGGGCTACGAGCAGTACTTC.

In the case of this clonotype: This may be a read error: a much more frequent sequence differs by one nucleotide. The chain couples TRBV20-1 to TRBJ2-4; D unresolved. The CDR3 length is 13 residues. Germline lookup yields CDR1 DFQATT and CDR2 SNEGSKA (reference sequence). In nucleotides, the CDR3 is TGCAGTGCTAGAGAAGGATCGGTAAACAGTCAGTACTTC. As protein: CSAREGSVNSQYF.

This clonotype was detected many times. The CDR3 here is CASSLSGQPQETQYF. The CDR3 DNA sequence: TGTGCCAGCAGCTTATCCGGACAGCCCCAAGAGACCCAGTACTTC. The chain uses TRBV9 and TRBJ2-5; possibly TRBD1 for D (6 bases). Germline-derived CDR1 and CDR2 are SGDLS and YYNGEE. The CDR3 covers 15 residues. V was clipped by 4 bases and J by 1 base, with 14 bases between them.

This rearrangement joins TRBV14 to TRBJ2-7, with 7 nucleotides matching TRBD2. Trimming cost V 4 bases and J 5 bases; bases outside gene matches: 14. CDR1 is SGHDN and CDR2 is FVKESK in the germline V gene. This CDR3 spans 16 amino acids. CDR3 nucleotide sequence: TGTGCCAGCAGCCTTGGGACTAAGACCTTCGGGGACGAGCAGTACTTC. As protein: CASSLGTKTFGDEQYF. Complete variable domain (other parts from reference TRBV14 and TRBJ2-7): EAGVTQFPSHSVIEKGQTVTLRCDPISGHDNLYWYRRVMGKEIKFLLHFVKESKQDESGMPNNRFLAERTGGTYSTLKVQPAELEDSGVYFCASSLGTKTFGDEQYFGPGTRLTVT.